These T cell receptor beta chains were read from a single sample in a study of T cells in Graves' hyperthyroidism and ophthalmopathy. A single record per CDR3 protein comes from TCRdb applying MiXCR to the multiplex PCR reads. The repertoire holds about 420,000 distinct CDR3 sequences, around 14% seen once, with roughly 7.7% in the top ten. The sequencing input was blood. The receptors shown here come from a woman between 18 and 30 years old with Graves' hyperthyroidism. Each CDR3 is given with its conserved first and last residue. Each record gives: V gene, clone size, CDR3 length, D gene, J gene, CDR3 DNA, CDR3 protein. A D gene is named only where the DNA matches it firmly. The size field is filled for only some rows; it gives once, few, many or a size class.

TRBV20-1	NA	14	TRBD1	TRBJ1-1	TGCAGTGCTAGAGCCGGACAGGGTGGCGGTGAAGCTTTCTTT	CSARAGQGGGEAFF
TRBV4-1	many	16	TRBD1	TRBJ1-6	TGCGCCAGCAGCCAAGAGACAGGGAGTCATAATTCACCCCTCCACTTT	CASSQETGSHNSPLHF
TRBV2	few	12	TRBD2	TRBJ2-7	TGTGCCACCGGCGGGAGAGCCTACGAGCAGTACTTC	CATGGRAYEQYF
TRBV5-6	many	13	NA	TRBJ1-2	TGTGCCAGCAGCCAGGGGACGGTTAGTGGCTACACCTTC	CASSQGTVSGYTF
TRBV11-2	NA	14	NA	TRBJ2-1	TGTGCCAGCAGCTCGACAGTATCCAACAATGAGCAGTTCTTC	CASSSTVSNNEQFF
TRBV28	many	16	NA	TRBJ1-6	TGTGCCAGCAGTTTGGTGGGGGGCCTCTATAATTCACCCCTCCACTTT	CASSLVGGLYNSPLHF
TRBV5-1	many	14	TRBD1	TRBJ1-4	TGCGCCAGCAGCGCGACAGGGAAGCGGGAAAAACTGTTTTTT	CASSATGKREKLFF
TRBV28	NA	14	NA	TRBJ1-5	TGTGCCAGCAGTTTATACGGGGAAGGACAGCCCCAGCATTTT	CASSLYGEGQPQHF
TRBV11-3	NA	21	NA	TRBJ2-5	NA	CASSFYICSARGLAEQETQYF
TRBV7-2	many	15	TRBD1	TRBJ2-7	TGTGCCAGCAGCCATTTCAGGACAGGGGGAAACGAGCAGTACTTC	CASSHFRTGGNEQYF
TRBV2	many	12	NA	TRBJ2-3	TGTGCCAGCAGAGGGAGCACAGATACGCAGTATTTT	CASRGSTDTQYF
TRBV6-1	many	15	TRBD2	TRBJ2-1	TGTGCCACCGCCGAGACTAGCGGGAGGTACAATGAGCAGTTCTTC	CATAETSGRYNEQFF
TRBV6-1	many	15	TRBD1	TRBJ1-2	TGTGCCAGCAGTCCCCGGACAGGACTTGCCTATGGCTACACCTTC	CASSPRTGLAYGYTF
TRBV11-1	many	15	TRBD1	TRBJ2-1	TGTGCCAGCAGCCTGAGGACAGGGACCTACAATGAGCAGTTCTTC	CASSLRTGTYNEQFF
TRBV20-1	many	14	NA	TRBJ1-4	TGCAGTGCTACGAAACCAGGCGGGAATGAAAAACTGTTTTTT	CSATKPGGNEKLFF
TRBV7-2	many	15	TRBD1	TRBJ1-2	TGTGCCAGCAGCTTAGGTGTGGGGGGACAGGGTGGCTACACCTTC	CASSLGVGGQGGYTF
TRBV11-2	many	15	TRBD2	TRBJ2-1	TGTGCCAGCAGCCTGACTAGCGGGGTTTACAATGAGCAGTTCTTC	CASSLTSGVYNEQFF
TRBV5-5	NA	15	NA	TRBJ1-2	TGTGTCAGCAGCTTGGACCGGGGAATGTTCTATGGCTACACCTTC	CVSSLDRGMFYGYTF
TRBV30	many	15	NA	TRBJ2-3	TGTGCCTGGAGTCATCCCGGGTCTACCACAGATACGCAGTATTTT	CAWSHPGSTTDTQYF
TRBV27	few	15	NA	TRBJ1-2	TGTGCCAGCAGTTTAAGAGGGGACCTTAACTATGGCTACACCTTC	CASSLRGDLNYGYTF
TRBV5-1	many	16	TRBD2	TRBJ2-5	TGCGCCAGCAGCTTCCAACTAGCGGGAGTACAAGAGACCCAGTACTTC	CASSFQLAGVQETQYF
TRBV6-2/TRBV6-3	many	16	TRBD1	TRBJ1-2	TGTGCCAGCAGTTACTCAACCCCGGGACAGGGAAATGGCTACACCTTC	CASSYSTPGQGNGYTF